This entry concerns a single T cell receptor (beta chain). This entry belongs to a study of cytomegalovirus exposure and HLA in healthy donors. This PCR relied on a set of 60 Vbeta primers and 13 Jbeta primers. The repertoire was sequenced with immunoSEQ multiplex PCR; TCRdb's copy has only in-frame clones and lacks some. The sample lists about 89,000 clones, around 81% occurring once. The CDR3 has 15 amino acids. The J segment lost 3 bases and the V segment lost 0 bases, leaving 3 bases of the junction unmatched. CDR1 and CDR2 (germline): SGHDN, FVKESK. The source of this sequence is a female donor in good health and CMV-seropositive. The specimen was PBMCs. The chain links TRBV14 to TRBJ2-7, with TRBD2 matching 9 bases. Written as DNA, the CDR3 is TGTGCCAGCAGCCAAGATCTAGCGGGGTTCTACGAGCAGTACTTC. This encodes CASSQDLAGFYEQYF.